A selection of T cell receptor beta chains follows, all from one sample in a study of early T cells in non-severe SARS-CoV-2 infection. Each CDR3 protein is one row after TCRdb ran MiXCR on the 5' RACE reads. The sample has about 72,000 distinct CDR3 sequences, around 9.1% seen once. The sample was whole blood, taken at baseline. These receptors were collected from an adult who was a healthcare worker with PCR-confirmed SARS-CoV-2 infection or an uninfected control (not recorded which). The CDR3 runs from the conserved cysteine through the conserved F or W. D genes are given only for firm matches. Rows may omit the clone size; those that give it use once, few, many or a size class.

TRBV10-2	TRBJ1-2	many	NA	CASSADRARGYTF	TGCGCCAGCAGTGCGGACCGCGCTAGGGGCTACACCTTC
TRBV20-1	TRBJ1-5	many	NA	CSARGDSNQPQHF	TGCAGTGCTAGGGGGGATAGCAATCAGCCCCAGCATTTT
TRBV13	TRBJ1-6	NA	NA	CASKQGYNSPLHF	TGTGCCAGCAAACAGGGCTATAATTCACCCCTCCACTTT
TRBV4-1	TRBJ2-2	NA	TRBD2	CASSQEPGGSTGELFF	TGCGCCAGCAGCCAGGAGCCGGGGGGTAGCACCGGGGAGCTGTTTTTT
TRBV20-1	TRBJ1-4	few	NA	CSAHGVEKLFF	TGCAGTGCTCACGGGGTTGAAAAACTGTTTTTT
TRBV7-9	TRBJ1-2	NA	NA	CASSLGTEGGNYGYTF	TGTGCCAGCAGCTTAGGTACGGAAGGAGGGAACTATGGCTACACCTTC
TRBV3-1	TRBJ2-7	few	NA	CASSLSPTGIPYEQYF	TGTGCCAGCAGCCTTTCCCCGACAGGAATTCCCTACGAGCAGTACTTC
TRBV12-3/TRBV12-4	TRBJ1-1	few	TRBD1	CASSPAPGTGDTEAFF	TGTGCCAGCAGCCCCGCCCCCGGGACAGGGGACACTGAAGCTTTCTTT
TRBV11-3	TRBJ2-7	few	NA	CASSLGGPSYEQYF	TGTGCCAGCAGCTTGGGGGGACCCAGCTACGAGCAGTACTTC
TRBV11-2	TRBJ1-2	many	TRBD1	CASSLLGEQYRGYGYTF	TGTGCCAGCAGCTTATTAGGCGAGCAATACAGGGGCTATGGCTACACCTTC
TRBV28	TRBJ1-1	few	TRBD1	CASGQGNTEAFF	TGTGCCAGTGGACAGGGTAACACTGAAGCTTTCTTT
TRBV5-1	TRBJ1-2	NA	NA	CASSGGTPNYGYTF	TGCGCCAGCAGCGGAGGGACACCTAACTATGGCTACACCTTC
TRBV30	TRBJ2-7	NA	NA	CAWSVNRWAASYEQYF	TGTGCCTGGAGTGTGAATCGCTGGGCCGCCTCCTACGAGCAGTACTTC
TRBV18	TRBJ2-3	NA	TRBD2	CASSQSGIGTDTQYF	TGTGCCAGCTCACAAAGCGGGATCGGCACAGATACGCAGTATTTT
TRBV5-6	TRBJ2-1	NA	TRBD1	CASSTVMDRGNEQFF	TGTGCCAGCAGCACCGTGATGGACAGGGGGAATGAGCAGTTCTTC
TRBV6-4	TRBJ2-2	NA	NA	CASSLQGGDTGELFF	TGTGCCAGCAGCCTACAGGGCGGGGACACCGGGGAGCTGTTTTTT
TRBV24-1	TRBJ2-3	few	NA	CATSDYPPGDTQYF	TGTGCCACCAGTGATTACCCACCGGGCGATACGCAGTATTTT
TRBV6-2/TRBV6-3	TRBJ2-7	few	NA	CASSYNRGPYEQYF	TGTGCCAGCAGTTATAATCGGGGCCCCTACGAGCAGTACTTC
TRBV29-1	TRBJ2-2	NA	TRBD1	CSVLTGLNTGELFF	TGCAGCGTCCTGACAGGGCTCAACACCGGGGAGCTGTTTTTT
TRBV29-1	TRBJ2-4	few	NA	CSVVFRQGNIQYF	TGCAGCGTTGTCTTTCGGCAGGGAAACATTCAGTACTTC
TRBV14	TRBJ2-1	few	NA	CASSPLQGGNYNEQFF	TGTGCCAGCAGCCCCCTTCAGGGGGGGAACTACAATGAGCAGTTCTTC